These 21 T cell receptor beta chains originate from one sample sequenced in a study of blood T cell repertoires in COVID-19. Repertoires were generated with immunoSEQ multiplex PCR, while TCRdb's copy carries only in-frame clones and drops some. The sample includes roughly 91,000 clones, roughly 78% of them seen just once. Sequencing input: peripheral blood. These receptors all stem from a woman aged 80 or over with acute or convalescent COVID-19.

The rearrangement links TRBV23-1 to TRBJ2-1; 7 nucleotides line up with TRBD1. TRBV23-1 is annotated as an ORF whose role is uncertain. This CDR3 comprises 15 residues. V lost 6 bases to trimming and J lost 8 bases; unmatched junction nucleotides: 13. The CDR3 nucleotides read TGCGCCAGCAGAGACTCAGGGGGACGGCTGTATGAGCAGTTCTTC. It codes for CASRDSGGRLYEQFF.

The rearrangement uses TRBV5-1 and TRBJ2-7, with 10 positions matching TRBD2. With 0 bases clipped from V and 7 bases from J, the junction kept 4 bases outside the gene matches. This CDR3 has 14 residues. Germline V gene data show CDR1 as SGHRS and CDR2 as YFSETQ. CDR3: CASSLGSGGSEQYF. The CDR3 nucleotides read TGCGCCAGCAGCTTGGGTAGCGGGGGGTCGGAGCAGTACTTC.

This chain connects TRBV4-1 to TRBJ1-2, with D tentatively TRBD1 (5 bases). The V end lost 1 base, the J end lost 0 bases, and 9 bases lay between the germline ends. Germline V lookup: CDR1 MGHRA, CDR2 YSYEKL. The CDR3 runs 15 residues. The CDR3 loop is CASSQGSGANYGYTF. As DNA, the CDR3 is TGCGCCAGCAGCCAAGGTTCGGGGGCTAACTATGGCTACACCTTC.

The gene calls are TRBV10-3 and TRBJ1-5; D is undetermined. The CDR3 is 15 amino acids. Germline-derived CDR1 and CDR2 are ENHRY and SYGVKD. Trimming removed 2 bases at V and 0 bases at J, with 8 bases between. CDR3 in amino acids: CAISETENSNQPQHF. CDR3 nucleotides: TGTGCCATCAGTGAGACGGAGAATAGCAATCAGCCCCAGCATTTT.

The chain recombines TRBV6-6 with TRBJ2-7; D may be TRBD1 (5 bases). CDR1 is MNHNY, CDR2 SVGAGI, per germline (reference sequence). The V end was cut by 6 bases, the J end by 3 bases, with 12 bases between. This CDR3 comprises 13 residues. The CDR3 DNA is TGTGCCAGCAGCTCGCGACAGAACTACGAGCAGTACTTC. Translation gives CASSSRQNYEQYF.

The CDR3 region has the DNA TGTGCCAGCAGTTTAGGGGGGACTCCCAACGAGCAGTACTTC. Amino acid sequence: CASSLGGTPNEQYF. V is TRBV28 and J is TRBJ2-7; D may be TRBD2 (6 bases). The CDR3 has 14 amino acids. V lost 2 bases and J 5 bases, leaving 13 bases between the germline ends. The germline V gene has CDR1 MDHEN and CDR2 SYDVKM.

This chain connects TRBV19 to TRBJ2-7; 8 positions match TRBD1. Germline V gene sequence: CDR1 LNHDA, CDR2 SQIVND (reference sequence). This CDR3 has 14 amino acids. Germline trimming cut 10 bases from V and 2 bases from J; bases unmatched to any gene: 10. CDR3: CATLSTGAPYEQYF. The CDR3 coding sequence is TGTGCCACCCTATCGACAGGGGCCCCCTACGAGCAGTACTTC.

The rearrangement links TRBV7-2 to TRBJ2-2; 7 bases map to TRBD2. Germline V gene lookup returns CDR1 SGHTA and CDR2 FQGNSA. The V gene end was trimmed by 1 base and the J gene end by 7 bases; junction bases not matched to a gene: 9. The CDR3 has 16 residues. The CDR3 spells CASSLGGGSHGGELFF. CDR3 sequence (DNA): TGTGCCAGCAGCTTAGGGGGCGGGAGCCATGGCGGGGAGCTGTTTTTT.

In its sample, this clone was seen a few times. The V gene is TRBV15, the J gene TRBJ1-2, with TRBD1 as a possible D gene (5 bases). The germline V and J ends were trimmed by 1 base and 8 bases, with 17 bases remaining between them. The CDR3 runs to 15 residues. Germline values: CDR1 LNHNV, CDR2 YYDKDF (reference sequence). CDR3 coding DNA: TGTGCCACCAGCAGAGGCGGGGCCTCCGGGGAGGGCTACACCTTC. It translates to CATSRGGASGEGYTF.

This clone was recorded a few times. V usage is TRBV18 and J usage is TRBJ2-1; no clear D gene. Per germline, CDR1 KGHSH and CDR2 LQKENI. The germline V and J ends were trimmed by 0 bases and 8 bases, with 8 bases remaining between them. This CDR3 region has 13 residues. The CDR3 sequence is CASSPPVRDEQFF. CDR3 bases: TGTGCCAGCTCACCACCGGTCCGGGATGAGCAGTTCTTC.

The V call is TRBV28, the J call TRBJ2-1; D perhaps matches TRBD1 (5 bases). This CDR3 spans 15 amino acids. Per germline, CDR1 MDHEN and CDR2 SYDVKM. The V gene lost 2 bases and the J gene lost 4 bases, with 12 bases spanning the gap. The CDR3 DNA reads as TGTGCCAGCAGTTTAGCCCTGGACACATACAATGAGCAGTTCTTC. It specifies CASSLALDTYNEQFF.

V gene TRBV9 combines with J gene TRBJ2-4; 10 bases agree with TRBD1. The CDR3 totals 16 residues. Germline V gene data show CDR1 as SGDLS and CDR2 as YYNGEE. V trimming: 3 bases; J trimming: 9 bases; junction bases outside the gene matches: 12. The CDR3 is CASSERDRGGLGIQYF. The DNA for the CDR3 is TGTGCCAGCAGCGAACGGGACAGGGGTGGGTTAGGCATTCAGTACTTC. The whole variable domain, filled in from reference TRBV9 and TRBJ2-4, reads DSGVTQTPKHLITATGQRVTLRCSPRSGDLSVYWYQQSLDQGLQFLIQYYNGEERAKGNILERFSAQQFPDLHSELNLSSLELGDSALYFCASSERDRGGLGIQYFGAGTRLSVL.

The chain carries TRBV5-1 and TRBJ2-5; the D gene is possibly TRBD2 (6 bases). CDR3 size: 18 residues. V was pared by 4 bases and J by 1 base, with 23 bases between. The V gene's germline CDR1 is SGHRS and CDR2 YFSETQ. CDR3: CASSPGGVGRQGQETQYF. The CDR3 DNA reads TGCGCCAGCAGCCCTGGAGGGGTAGGGCGGCAGGGCCAAGAGACCCAGTACTTC.

V usage is TRBV19 and J usage is TRBJ2-6; TRBD1 matches 9 bases. Germline V gene data show CDR1 as LNHDA and CDR2 as SQIVND (reference sequence). The ends lost 10 bases at V and 0 bases at J; junction bases unmatched: 19. CDR3 size: 20 residues. As DNA, the CDR3 is TGTGCCACTTGTCTCAGAACAGGGGGCGCATCAGACTCTGGGGCCAACGTCCTGACTTTC. The encoded protein is CATCLRTGGASDSGANVLTF.

The chain joins TRBV10-3 to TRBJ2-2; TRBD1 might be the D (6 bases). This CDR3 comprises 14 residues. The V gene's germline CDR1 is ENHRY and CDR2 SYGVKD. V was pared by 6 bases and J by 5 bases, with 13 bases between. Here the CDR3 DNA reads TGTGCCATCAGCCTGACAGGTCTTACCGGGGAGCTGTTTTTT. It specifies CAISLTGLTGELFF.

The chain employs TRBV3-1 (or the pseudogene TRBV3-2) and TRBJ2-5; 13 nucleotides match TRBD2. The germline gives CDR1 LGHDT, CDR2 YNNKEL (reference sequence). V lost 4 bases and J lost 4; bases outside the gene matches: 6. The CDR3 extends over 16 amino acids. The CDR3 is CASSRTSGSLGETQYF. The CDR3 DNA is TGTGCCAGCAGCCGGACTAGCGGGAGTCTAGGAGAGACCCAGTACTTC.

This chain joins TRBV5-1 and TRBJ2-7, with no clear D. The CDR3 extends over 15 amino acids. Germline V gives CDR1 SGHRS, CDR2 YFSETQ. The germline V and J ends were trimmed by 1 base and 0 bases, with 11 bases remaining between them. This chain's CDR3 is CASSLYEISSYEQYF. CDR3 bases: TGCGCCAGCAGCTTGTATGAGATAAGCTCCTACGAGCAGTACTTC.

The chain uses TRBV5-1 and TRBJ2-5, with D perhaps TRBD2 (5 bases). The CDR3 is 15 amino acids. The germline V and J ends were trimmed by 3 bases and 1 base, with 13 bases remaining between them. The V gene's germline CDR1 is SGHRS and CDR2 YFSETQ. The CDR3, as DNA: TGCGCCAGCAGCTCTCAGAGGGCAGGCCAAGAGACCCAGTACTTC. Amino acids: CASSSQRAGQETQYF.

The genes are TRBV7-9 and TRBJ2-3; 10 nucleotides align to TRBD1. V gave up 1 base and J gave up 2 bases; unmatched junction bases: 6. The V gene's germline CDR1 is SEHNR and CDR2 FQNEAQ (reference sequence). The CDR3 totals 17 residues. CDR3 loop: CASSLGTGTGVTDTQYF. The CDR3 nucleotides read TGTGCCAGCAGCTTAGGTACCGGGACAGGGGTCACAGATACGCAGTATTTT.

The chain has TRBV12-3 or TRBV12-4 and TRBJ1-4; D unresolved. The length of the CDR3 is 12 residues. The V end was cut by 3 bases, the J end by 6 bases, with 5 bases between. For the CDR3, the DNA is TGTGCCAGCAGTTTCCCAGATGAAAAACTGTTTTTT. Translating it yields CASSFPDEKLFF.

The V call is TRBV9, the J call TRBJ2-7; 9 bases are shared with TRBD1. CDR3 size: 14 residues. Germline lookup yields CDR1 SGDLS and CDR2 YYNGEE. The J segment lost 4 bases and the V segment lost 4 bases, leaving 6 bases of the junction unmatched. The CDR3 loop reads CASSSTGQGYEQYF. DNA of the CDR3: TGTGCCAGCAGCTCCACGGGACAGGGATACGAGCAGTACTTC.